The subject of this entry is one T cell receptor (beta chain). The antigen is undetermined. This entry comes from a study of cytomegalovirus exposure and HLA in healthy donors. Overall study: It was reported in a later analysis that the same platform had been used for the 120 validation repertoires as for the 666 first-cohort repertoires. Study-wide findings and caveats: Cytomegalovirus association was assigned to approximately 160 TCR beta chains.

Trimming removed 5 bases at V and 8 bases at J, with 12 bases between. The CDR3 spans 12 residues. The germline V gene encodes CDR1 MDHEN and CDR2 SYDVKM. Profiling relied on immunoSEQ multiplex PCR, and the TCRdb table lists in-frame clones only, not all of them. The sample records fewer than 300,000 clones, approximately 88% being singletons. The source material was PBMCs. The TCR was taken from a woman between 18 and 29 years old in good health and CMV-seronegative. J is TRBJ1-2 and V is TRBV28, with D tentatively TRBD1 (6 bases). CDR3 sequence (DNA): TGTGCCAGCAGTCTCGGGACACCAGGCTACACCTTC. Translation: CASSLGTPGYTF.